These T cell receptor beta chains were read from a single sample in a study of human T cells and chemical hapten exposure. TCRdb reprocessed the RACE reads via MiXCR and lists one record per CDR3 protein. The data show some 91,000 distinct CDR3 sequences, with 25% to 35% seen just once and approximately 10% held by the top ten. The sequences come from whole blood, collected in connection with sensitization to the hapten diphenylcyclopropenone (DPC). These TCRs come from a man in his forties with alopecia areata. Some clones in this sample may be carry-over from other donors' samples. Both conserved end residues are part of each CDR3. A D gene is named only where the DNA matches it firmly. Where a row states a size, it is once, few, many or the class of an expanded clone; other rows omit it.

clone size: few
J gene: TRBJ2-1
V gene: TRBV6-5
D gene: TRBD1
CDR3 protein: CASSPRQGHYNEQFF
CDR3 DNA: TGTGCCAGCAGCCCAAGACAGGGGCACTACAATGAGCAGTTCTTC

clone size: few
J gene: TRBJ2-5
V gene: TRBV7-9
D gene: .
CDR3 protein: CASSPDLQETQYF
CDR3 DNA: TGTGCCAGCAGCCCGGACTTGCAAGAGACCCAGTACTTC

clone size: .
J gene: TRBJ1-4
V gene: TRBV3-1
D gene: .
CDR3 protein: CASSQYRAVLNEKLFF
CDR3 DNA: TGTGCCAGCAGCCAATATCGGGCAGTTCTTAATGAAAAACTGTTTTTT

clone size: few
J gene: TRBJ1-1
V gene: TRBV7-2
D gene: TRBD1
CDR3 protein: CASSFAGTGVNTEAFF
CDR3 DNA: TGTGCCAGCAGCTTCGCCGGGACAGGGGTGAACACTGAAGCTTTCTTT

clone size: few
J gene: TRBJ2-1
V gene: TRBV10-2
D gene: TRBD2
CDR3 protein: CASRPGLTHNEQFF
CDR3 DNA: TGCGCCAGCAGACCGGGACTAACCCACAATGAGCAGTTCTTC

clone size: few
J gene: TRBJ1-5
V gene: TRBV25-1
D gene: .
CDR3 protein: CASRGAGRGQPQHF
CDR3 DNA: TGTGCCAGCAGAGGGGCAGGGAGAGGTCAGCCCCAGCATTTT

clone size: few
J gene: TRBJ2-2
V gene: TRBV20-1
D gene: TRBD2
CDR3 protein: CSARGTSGKGGELFF
CDR3 DNA: TGCAGTGCTAGAGGGACTAGCGGGAAGGGCGGGGAGCTGTTTTTT

clone size: .
J gene: TRBJ2-1
V gene: TRBV6-2/TRBV6-3
D gene: TRBD2
CDR3 protein: CASSYSRWDYTGLGQFF
CDR3 DNA: TGTGCCAGCAGTTACTCCCGGTGGGACTATACAGGTTTGGGGCAGTTCTTC

clone size: .
J gene: TRBJ2-1
V gene: TRBV6-6
D gene: TRBD1
CDR3 protein: CASNSDRGLYNEQFF
CDR3 DNA: TGTGCCAGCAACTCGGACAGGGGGCTCTACAATGAGCAGTTCTTC

clone size: .
J gene: TRBJ2-3
V gene: TRBV2
D gene: TRBD2
CDR3 protein: CASSPGLGRADTQYF
CDR3 DNA: TGTGCCAGCAGTCCGGGACTAGGGCGGGCAGATACGCAGTATTTT

clone size: .
J gene: TRBJ1-1
V gene: TRBV4-3
D gene: TRBD1
CDR3 protein: CASSQGDRGQGEDTEAFF
CDR3 DNA: TGCGCCAGCAGCCAAGGAGACAGGGGGCAGGGAGAGGACACTGAAGCTTTCTTT

clone size: .
J gene: TRBJ2-4
V gene: TRBV5-1
D gene: TRBD1
CDR3 protein: CASSPSDRAKNIQYF
CDR3 DNA: TGCGCCAGCAGCCCTTCGGACAGGGCCAAAAACATTCAGTACTTC

clone size: .
J gene: TRBJ2-1
V gene: TRBV20-1
D gene: TRBD2
CDR3 protein: CSARDRLAGGTGNEQFF
CDR3 DNA: TGCAGTGCTAGAGATCGACTAGCGGGAGGTACAGGGAATGAGCAGTTCTTC

clone size: .
J gene: TRBJ2-3
V gene: TRBV27
D gene: .
CDR3 protein: CASSFTGVGTDTQYF
CDR3 DNA: TGTGCCAGCAGTTTCACGGGAGTCGGCACAGATACGCAGTATTTT

clone size: .
J gene: TRBJ2-5
V gene: TRBV20-1
D gene: TRBD1
CDR3 protein: CSARDGTDPQETQYF
CDR3 DNA: TGCAGTGCTAGAGATGGGACAGATCCTCAAGAGACCCAGTACTTC

clone size: .
J gene: TRBJ2-3
V gene: TRBV28
D gene: TRBD2
CDR3 protein: CASSFPSGSTPSTDTQYF
CDR3 DNA: TGTGCCAGCAGTTTTCCTAGCGGGTCGACCCCTAGCACAGATACGCAGTATTTT

clone size: few
J gene: TRBJ1-4
V gene: TRBV5-1
D gene: .
CDR3 protein: CASSPGTTNEKLFF
CDR3 DNA: TGCGCCAGCAGCCCCGGAACAACTAATGAAAAACTGTTTTTT

clone size: few
J gene: TRBJ1-1
V gene: TRBV5-1
D gene: .
CDR3 protein: CASQTDMNTEAFF
CDR3 DNA: TGCGCCAGCCAGACTGACATGAACACTGAAGCTTTCTTT

clone size: .
J gene: TRBJ2-1
V gene: TRBV12-3/TRBV12-4
D gene: TRBD2
CDR3 protein: CASSLSWSTSGYNEQFF
CDR3 DNA: TGTGCCAGCAGTTTATCTTGGTCGACTAGCGGCTACAATGAGCAGTTCTTC

clone size: .
J gene: TRBJ2-2
V gene: TRBV6-5
D gene: TRBD2
CDR3 protein: CASSRQLAGGPGELFF
CDR3 DNA: TGTGCCAGCAGCCGCCAACTAGCGGGAGGGCCCGGGGAGCTGTTTTTT

clone size: .
J gene: TRBJ1-1
V gene: TRBV30
D gene: .
CDR3 protein: CAWSALTGRAEAFF
CDR3 DNA: TGTGCCTGGAGCGCCTTAACAGGGAGGGCTGAAGCTTTCTTT

clone size: .
J gene: TRBJ1-4
V gene: TRBV5-1
D gene: TRBD1
CDR3 protein: CASRQTGGGEKLFF
CDR3 DNA: TGCGCCAGCAGGCAAACAGGGGGAGGTGAAAAACTGTTTTTT

clone size: few
J gene: TRBJ2-1
V gene: TRBV5-1
D gene: TRBD2
CDR3 protein: CASRLLAGGVVNEQFF
CDR3 DNA: TGCGCCAGCAGGTTACTAGCGGGAGGAGTTGTTAATGAGCAGTTCTTC

clone size: few
J gene: TRBJ2-5
V gene: TRBV20-1
D gene: TRBD2
CDR3 protein: CSAKNPSGTQETQYF
CDR3 DNA: TGCAGTGCTAAAAACCCTAGCGGGACCCAAGAGACCCAGTACTTC

clone size: .
J gene: TRBJ2-3
V gene: TRBV28
D gene: .
CDR3 protein: CASSTLVGASTDTQYF
CDR3 DNA: TGTGCCAGCAGCACCCTTGTGGGGGCGTCCACAGATACGCAGTATTTT